Shown below are 5 T cell receptor beta chains from a single sample sequenced in a study of shared clonotypes between healthy human individuals. Sequenced by immunoSEQ multiplex PCR; TCRdb stores in-frame clones only, minus some. The sample includes 980,000 or so clones, about 80% of them seen just once. The material sequenced was memory CD4+ T cells sorted from blood. Subset described: CD45RA-negative fraction. Receptors originate from a man aged 18 to 29 in good health.

The CDR3 coding sequence is TGTGCCAGCAGCCCACGACAGGCCCAGGGGGATACGCAGTATTTT. This translates into CASSPRQAQGDTQYF. V usage is TRBV6-5 and J usage is TRBJ2-3; possible D gene TRBD1, 6 bases. This CDR3 region has 15 residues. Between the trimmed V and J ends, which lost 6 bases and 6 bases, there was a span of 19 bases. CDR1 is MNHEY, CDR2 SVGAGI, per germline.

The chain uses TRBV19 and TRBJ2-7, with D hard to call. The CDR3 consists of 13 residues. The V gene lost 1 base and the J gene lost 3 bases, with 7 bases spanning the gap. Per germline, CDR1 LNHDA and CDR2 SQIVND (reference sequence). DNA for the CDR3: TGTGCCAGTAGTATAGGACAAATCTACGAGCAGTACTTC. Protein sequence: CASSIGQIYEQYF.

V gene TRBV7-2 combines with J gene TRBJ2-3, with 12 bases fitting TRBD2. From germline, CDR1 is SGHTA and CDR2 FQGNSA. The CDR3 covers 17 residues. V shed 4 bases and J 1 base; nucleotides not matched to a gene: 6. In DNA form, the CDR3 reads TGTGCCAGCAGCTCCCGACTAGCGGGAGTGGGCACAGATACGCAGTATTTT. Protein: CASSSRLAGVGTDTQYF.

The genes are TRBV6-4 and TRBJ1-2; 9 bases fit TRBD1. With V trimmed by 8 bases and J by 4 bases, 2 bases remained unmatched. The germline V gene has CDR1 MRHNA and CDR2 SNTAGT. The CDR3 is 12 amino acids. CDR3 nucleotide sequence: TGTGCCAGCTCGGGACAGGGCTATGGCTACACCTTC. This codes for CASSGQGYGYTF.

V gene TRBV7-2 combines with J gene TRBJ2-7, with 7 bases that match TRBD2. The CDR3 covers 15 residues. V trimming: 5 bases; J trimming: 4 bases; junction bases outside the gene matches: 11. From germline, CDR1 is SGHTA and CDR2 FQGNSA. As DNA, the CDR3 is TGTGCCAGCAGCCCCAGTGGGGGGGGGATGTACGAGCAGTACTTC. Its protein product is CASSPSGGGMYEQYF.